A selection of T cell receptor beta chains follows, all from one sample in a study of neurological immune-mediated disorders. TCRdb ran MiXCR on the 5' RACE reads and lists one entry per CDR3 protein. The repertoire includes 71,000 or so distinct CDR3 sequences, about an eighth of them detected once, and approximately 4.2% sits in the top ten. The specimen sequenced was PBMCs. These receptors all stem from a female donor with HTLV-1-associated myelopathy (HAM/TSP). The CDR3 runs from the conserved cysteine through the conserved F or W. A D gene is named only where the DNA matches it firmly. The size field is filled for only some rows; it gives once, few, many or a size class.

cdr3_aa cdr3_nt j_call v_call clone_size d_call
CSARPPGAGRNEQFF TGCAGTGCCCGCCCACCAGGGGCGGGTCGGAATGAGCAGTTCTTC TRBJ2-1 TRBV20-1 many NA
CASRVTGVGANVLTF TGTGCCAGCAGAGTAACAGGGGTCGGGGCCAACGTCCTGACTTTC TRBJ2-6 TRBV12-3/TRBV12-4 many TRBD1
CASSDISQPQHF TGTGCCAGCAGCGACATTTCCCAGCCCCAGCATTTT TRBJ1-5 TRBV28 NA NA
CASSITGVASQPQHF TGTGCCAGCAGTATCACAGGGGTCGCTTCTCAGCCCCAGCATTTT TRBJ1-5 TRBV12-3/TRBV12-4 many TRBD1
CASSYTSAGELFF TGTGCCAGCAGTTATACTTCGGCCGGGGAGCTGTTTTTT TRBJ2-2 TRBV6-5 NA NA
CASSSQGGEKLFF TGCGCCAGCAGTTCCCAGGGGGGTGAAAAACTGTTTTTT TRBJ1-4 TRBV4-3 NA TRBD1
CASSFPSGQGAGIQETQYF TGCGCCAGCAGCTTTCCATCGGGACAGGGGGCTGGGATTCAAGAGACCCAGTACTTC TRBJ2-5 TRBV5-1 many TRBD1
CSVLGQGIYEQYF TGCAGTGTTCTGGGACAGGGAATCTACGAGCAGTACTTC TRBJ2-7 TRBV20-1 many TRBD1
CASSTGLAGGGTDTQYF TGTGCCAGCTCAACTGGACTAGCGGGGGGCGGCACAGATACGCAGTATTTT TRBJ2-3 TRBV18 few TRBD2
CASSLSADYTDTQYF TGTGCCAGCAGTTTAAGCGCGGACTACACAGATACGCAGTATTTT TRBJ2-3 TRBV12-3/TRBV12-4 many NA
CASNLGQLNTEAFF TGTGCCAGCAACCTGGGGCAGTTGAACACTGAAGCTTTCTTT TRBJ1-1 TRBV12-3/TRBV12-4 many NA
CASSPTSQSGELFF TGTGCCAGCAGCCCGACTAGCCAGAGCGGGGAGCTGTTTTTT TRBJ2-2 TRBV7-2 many TRBD2
CASSLARDRVTQYF TGTGCCAGCAGCTTAGCGCGGGACAGGGTGACCCAGTACTTC TRBJ2-5 TRBV7-8 many TRBD1
CASSATVQETQYF TGTGCCAGCTCGGCGACAGTACAAGAGACCCAGTACTTC TRBJ2-5 TRBV5-6 many NA
CASSLGQGNYGYTF TGCGCCAGCAGCTTGGGACAGGGGAACTATGGCTACACCTTC TRBJ1-2 TRBV5-1 many TRBD1
CSARDPHRGNEQFF TGCAGTGCTAGAGATCCCCACAGGGGCAATGAGCAGTTCTTC TRBJ2-1 TRBV20-1 many TRBD1
CASSLANGGEQYF TGTGCCAGCAGCTTAGCTAACGGGGGCGAGCAGTACTTC TRBJ2-7 TRBV7-9 NA NA
CSARRALNTGELFF TGCAGCGCCCGGAGGGCGCTGAACACCGGGGAGCTGTTTTTT TRBJ2-2 TRBV29-1 many NA
CASMGASGAKNIQYF TGTGCCAGTATGGGGGCTTCGGGAGCCAAAAACATTCAGTACTTC TRBJ2-4 TRBV2 NA NA
CASSPLAGAQNTGELFF TGTGCCAGCAGCCCGCTAGCGGGGGCCCAGAACACCGGGGAGCTGTTTTTT TRBJ2-2 TRBV3-1 many TRBD2
CASKRGPSYEQYF TGTGCCAGCAAGCGGGGGCCCTCCTACGAGCAGTACTTC TRBJ2-7 TRBV27 many TRBD2
CSARRDQGYGYTF TGCAGCGCCAGACGGGACCAGGGCTATGGCTACACCTTC TRBJ1-2 TRBV29-1 many NA
CASSQDPETSGGYNEQFF TGTGCCAGCAGCCAAGATCCGGAGACTAGCGGGGGGTACAATGAGCAGTTCTTC TRBJ2-1 TRBV3-1 NA TRBD2
CASSLAPGFEQYF TGTGCCAGCAGCTTAGCGCCAGGTTTCGAGCAGTACTTC TRBJ2-7 TRBV7-9 many NA
CASSLTYFTDTQYF TGTGCCAGCAGTTTAACCTACTTCACAGATACGCAGTATTTT TRBJ2-3 TRBV27 many NA
CASSLGLRQGRYTEAFF TGCGCCAGCAGCTTGGGACTTCGACAGGGGAGGTACACTGAAGCTTTCTTT TRBJ1-1 TRBV5-1 many TRBD1
CASSLGGGNSGNTIYF TGTGCCAGCAGTTTAGGGGGCGGCAACTCTGGAAACACCATATATTTT TRBJ1-3 TRBV28 many NA
CASSLANANYGYTF TGTGCCAGCAGCTTGGCGAACGCTAACTATGGCTACACCTTC TRBJ1-2 TRBV5-5 many NA
CAISAVGGGARRIHGYTF TGTGCCATCAGTGCGGTCGGTGGGGGCGCGCGAAGGATCCATGGCTACACCTTC TRBJ1-2 TRBV10-3 many NA
CASSHPDRSGNTIYF TGTGCCAGCAGCCATCCAGACCGTTCTGGAAACACCATATATTTT TRBJ1-3 TRBV4-2 NA NA
CSARSTRQAYEQYF TGCAGTGCTAGATCCACTAGACAGGCCTACGAGCAGTACTTC TRBJ2-7 TRBV20-1 many NA
CASSSDMTGGTEAFF TGCGCCAGCAGCTCGGATATGACAGGGGGGACTGAAGCTTTCTTT TRBJ1-1 TRBV5-1 many TRBD1
CASSADRGSDGYTF TGTGCCAGCAGTGCCGACAGGGGGAGCGACGGCTACACCTTC TRBJ1-2 TRBV6-6 many TRBD1
CATDNGGQFF TGTGCCACCGACAATGGAGGGCAGTTCTTC TRBJ2-1 TRBV2 many NA
CAIGGTANYNSPLHF TGTGCCATTGGGGGGACTGCTAATTATAATTCACCCCTCCACTTT TRBJ1-6 TRBV12-3/TRBV12-4 many NA
CAISAQGFGDTQYF TGTGCCATCAGTGCACAGGGGTTTGGAGATACGCAGTATTTT TRBJ2-3 TRBV10-3 many TRBD1
CASSPSGFGGYTF TGTGCCAGCAGCCCTTCAGGGTTTGGTGGCTACACCTTC TRBJ1-2 TRBV12-3/TRBV12-4 NA NA